The TCR beta chain described here comes from a study of shared clonotypes between healthy human individuals. Study context: Every donor yielded three CD4 naive, three CD4 memory, two CD8 naive and one CD8 memory plate. Study-wide points: Naive subsets, compared against memory subsets, generally had larger estimated richness values.

The CDR3 totals 14 residues. Germline CDR1 SNHLY, CDR2 FYNNEI. Between the trimmed V and J ends, which lost 7 bases and 2 bases, there was a span of 15 bases. The method was immunoSEQ multiplex PCR; TCRdb's version includes in-frame clones alone and lacks a portion of them. The profile shows roughly 2 million clones, around 95% of them singletons. About this clone: Its antigen is as yet unknown.

Material: naive CD4+ T cells sorted from blood. As for subset: CD45RA+ positively selected. V usage is TRBV2 and J usage is TRBJ2-7; D is perhaps TRBD2 (6 bases). This receptor was obtained from a man younger than 35 in good health. CDR3 in amino acids: CASIGRQKAYEQYF. In DNA, the CDR3 is TGTGCCAGCATTGGGAGGCAGAAAGCCTACGAGCAGTACTTC. Full variable domain (missing parts from reference TRBV2 and TRBJ2-7): EPEVTQTPSHQVTQMGQEVILRCVPISNHLYFYWYRQILGQKVEFLVSFYNNEISEKSEIFDDQFSVERPDGSNFTLKIRSTKLEDSAMYFCASIGRQKAYEQYFGPGTRLTVT.